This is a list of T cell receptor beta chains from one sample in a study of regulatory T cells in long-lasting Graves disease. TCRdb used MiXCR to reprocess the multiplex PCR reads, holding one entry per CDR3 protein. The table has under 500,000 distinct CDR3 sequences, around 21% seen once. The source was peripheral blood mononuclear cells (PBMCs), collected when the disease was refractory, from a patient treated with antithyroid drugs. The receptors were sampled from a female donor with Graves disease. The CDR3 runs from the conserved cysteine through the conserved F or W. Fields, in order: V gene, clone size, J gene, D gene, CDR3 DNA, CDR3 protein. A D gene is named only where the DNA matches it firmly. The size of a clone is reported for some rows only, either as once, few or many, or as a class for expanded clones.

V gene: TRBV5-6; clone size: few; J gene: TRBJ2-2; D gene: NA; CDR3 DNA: TGTGCCAGCAGGTCGACGAACACCGGGGAGCTGTTTTTT; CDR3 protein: CASRSTNTGELFF
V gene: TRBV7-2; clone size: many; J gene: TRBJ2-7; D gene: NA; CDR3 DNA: TGTGCCAGCACTGAGAAGTACGAGCAGTACTTC; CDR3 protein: CASTEKYEQYF
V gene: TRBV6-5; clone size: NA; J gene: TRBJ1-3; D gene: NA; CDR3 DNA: TGTGCCAGCAGTTACGATGACCCGTCGTCGGGAAACACCATATATTTT; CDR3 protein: CASSYDDPSSGNTIYF
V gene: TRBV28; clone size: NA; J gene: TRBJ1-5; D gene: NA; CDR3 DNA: TGTGCCAGCAGTCCGGGGAGGAGTTATCAGCCCCAGCATTTT; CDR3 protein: CASSPGRSYQPQHF
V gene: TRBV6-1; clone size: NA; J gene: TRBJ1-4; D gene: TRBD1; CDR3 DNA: TGTGCCAGCAGTCCGACAGGGGGCGTTGAAAAACTGTTTTTT; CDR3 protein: CASSPTGGVEKLFF
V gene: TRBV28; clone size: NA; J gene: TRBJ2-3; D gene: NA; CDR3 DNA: TGTGCCAGCAGACTAGGGGGGCCCCGAACTGCCCACACAGATACGCAGTATTTT; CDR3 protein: CASRLGGPRTAHTDTQYF
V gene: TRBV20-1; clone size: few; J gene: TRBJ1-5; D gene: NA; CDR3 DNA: TGCAGTGGCCGGACAGAGAGCAATCAGCCCCAGCATTTT; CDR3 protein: CSGRTESNQPQHF
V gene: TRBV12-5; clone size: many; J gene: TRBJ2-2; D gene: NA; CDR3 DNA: TGTGCTAGTGGTTTCGGTCCTCTGCCCGGATTCACCGGGGAGCTGTTTTTT; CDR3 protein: CASGFGPLPGFTGELFF
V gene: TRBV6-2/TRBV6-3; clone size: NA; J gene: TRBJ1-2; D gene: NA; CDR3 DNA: TGTGCCAGCAGTTACCTCCGGGATCTAGGCTATGGCTACACCTTC; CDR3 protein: CASSYLRDLGYGYTF
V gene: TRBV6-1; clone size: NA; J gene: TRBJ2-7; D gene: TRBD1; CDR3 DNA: TGTGCCAGCAGCGGACAGGGTGGCCCCATATTC; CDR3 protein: CASSGQGGPIF
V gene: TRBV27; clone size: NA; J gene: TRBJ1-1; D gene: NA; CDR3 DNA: TGTGCCAGCAGTTTGCTCAAGGAGCGTGAAGCTTTCTTT; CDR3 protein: CASSLLKEREAFF
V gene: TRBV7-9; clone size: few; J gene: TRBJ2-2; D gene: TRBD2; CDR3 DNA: TGTGCCAGCAGCGTCTCCGGGACTAGCGGGAGAGGGGAGCTGTTTTTT; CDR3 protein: CASSVSGTSGRGELFF
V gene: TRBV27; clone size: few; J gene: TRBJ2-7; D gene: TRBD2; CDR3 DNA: TGTGCCAGCAGTCCCAAACTGGCGACTAGCGGGAGCTACGAGCAGTACTTC; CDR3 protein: CASSPKLATSGSYEQYF
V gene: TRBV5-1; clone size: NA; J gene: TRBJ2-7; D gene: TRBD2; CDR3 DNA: TGCGCCAGCAGCCCAGGGACTAGAAATTACGAGCAGTACTTC; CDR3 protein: CASSPGTRNYEQYF
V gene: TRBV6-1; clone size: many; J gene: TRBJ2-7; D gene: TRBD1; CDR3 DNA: TGTGCCAGCCGCCTTATAGACAGGGACTACGAGCAGTACTTC; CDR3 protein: CASRLIDRDYEQYF
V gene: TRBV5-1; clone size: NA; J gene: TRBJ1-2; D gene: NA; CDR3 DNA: TGCGCCAGCAGCGACGGGGGGGAATGGAACTATGGCTACACCTTC; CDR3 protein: CASSDGGEWNYGYTF
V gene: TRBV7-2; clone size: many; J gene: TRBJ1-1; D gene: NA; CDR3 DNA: TGTGCCAGCAGCTTAGCTCTACGGTCCACTGAAGCTTTCTTT; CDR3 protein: CASSLALRSTEAFF
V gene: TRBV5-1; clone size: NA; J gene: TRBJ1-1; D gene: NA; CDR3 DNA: TGCGCCAGCAGCTTGGATAGCGGACCTTTCTTT; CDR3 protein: CASSLDSGPFF
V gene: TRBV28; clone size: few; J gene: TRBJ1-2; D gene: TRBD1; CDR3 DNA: TGTGCCAGCGGGACAGGGGTCTATGGCTACACCTTC; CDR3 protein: CASGTGVYGYTF
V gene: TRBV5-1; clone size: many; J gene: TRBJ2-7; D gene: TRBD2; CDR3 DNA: TGCGCCAGCAGCTCAGCGGGGGCCGCCTACGAGCAGTACTTC; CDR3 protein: CASSSAGAAYEQYF
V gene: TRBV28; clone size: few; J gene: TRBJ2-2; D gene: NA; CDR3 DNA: TGTGCCAGCAGTTTACTCACAGGGTCGAACACCGGGGAGCTGTTTTTT; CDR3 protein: CASSLLTGSNTGELFF
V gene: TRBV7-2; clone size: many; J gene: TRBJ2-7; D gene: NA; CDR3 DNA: TGTGCCAGCAGTCACGGTGGGAACGAGCAGTACTTC; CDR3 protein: CASSHGGNEQYF
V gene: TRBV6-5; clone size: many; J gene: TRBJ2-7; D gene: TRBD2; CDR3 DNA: TGTGCCAGCAGTTTGGGACTAGCGTTCTCCTACGAGCAGTACTTC; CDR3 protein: CASSLGLAFSYEQYF
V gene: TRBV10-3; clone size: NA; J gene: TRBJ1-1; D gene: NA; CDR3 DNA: TGTGCCATCAGCACCCGGGGAGGGAGGGGAGGGAACACTGAAGCTTTCTTT; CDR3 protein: CAISTRGGRGGNTEAFF
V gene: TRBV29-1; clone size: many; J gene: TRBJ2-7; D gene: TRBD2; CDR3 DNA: TGCAGCGTTGAATCTTGGCTAGCGGGTGGAAGGAGCCACGAGCAGTACTTC; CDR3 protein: CSVESWLAGGRSHEQYF
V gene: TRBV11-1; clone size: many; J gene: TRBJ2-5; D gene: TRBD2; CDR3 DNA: TGTGCCAGCAGCGATGGACTAGCACAGTACCAAGAGACCCAGTACTTC; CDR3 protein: CASSDGLAQYQETQYF
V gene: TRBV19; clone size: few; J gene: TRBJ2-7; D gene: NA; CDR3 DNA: TGTGCCAGTAGTGTCAGCGTCGGGACACCCTACGAGCAGTACTTC; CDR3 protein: CASSVSVGTPYEQYF
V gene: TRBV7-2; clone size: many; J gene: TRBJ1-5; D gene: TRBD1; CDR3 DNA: TGTGCCAGCAGCTTCCGGGACAGGGTAAATCAGCCCCAGCATTTT; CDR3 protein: CASSFRDRVNQPQHF
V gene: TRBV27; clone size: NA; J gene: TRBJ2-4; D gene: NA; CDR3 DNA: TGTGCCAGCAGTTTATTAGGGTCTGGGGACAAATTCTTC; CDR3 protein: CASSLLGSGDKFF
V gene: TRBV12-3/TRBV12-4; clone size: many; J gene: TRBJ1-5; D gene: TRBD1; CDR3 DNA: TGTGCCAGCAGTTTACAGGGGGCTATTAGCAATCAGCCCCAGCATTTT; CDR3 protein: CASSLQGAISNQPQHF
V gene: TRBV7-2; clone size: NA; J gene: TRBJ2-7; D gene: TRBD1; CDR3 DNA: TGTGCCAGCAGCATTCATGGGGACAGCCAGGGTGAGCAGTACTTC; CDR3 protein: CASSIHGDSQGEQYF
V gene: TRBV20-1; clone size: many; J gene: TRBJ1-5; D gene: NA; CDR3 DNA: TGCAGTGCTAGGTGGGGCTACAATCAGCCCCAGCATTTT; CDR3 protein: CSARWGYNQPQHF
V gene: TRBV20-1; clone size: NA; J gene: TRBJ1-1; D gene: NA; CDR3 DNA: TGCAGTGCTAGAGTCGGGGGGATGAACACTGAAGCTTTCTTT; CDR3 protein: CSARVGGMNTEAFF
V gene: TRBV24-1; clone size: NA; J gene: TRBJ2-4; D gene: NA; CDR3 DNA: TGTGCCACCAGTGATTTCGCTGGTTACATTCAGTACTTC; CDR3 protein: CATSDFAGYIQYF
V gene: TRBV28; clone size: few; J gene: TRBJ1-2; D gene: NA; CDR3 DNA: TGTGCCAGCAGTGTCAACAGGGACGGCTACACCTTC; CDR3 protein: CASSVNRDGYTF
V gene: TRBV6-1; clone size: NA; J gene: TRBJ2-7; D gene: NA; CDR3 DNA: TGTGCCAGCAGTGAACCCTACGTTCCCTACGAGCAGTACTTC; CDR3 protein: CASSEPYVPYEQYF
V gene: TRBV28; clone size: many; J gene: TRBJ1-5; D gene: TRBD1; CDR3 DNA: TGTGCCAGCAGTTTGGGCGACAGGGGCAATCAGCCCCAGCATTTT; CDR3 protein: CASSLGDRGNQPQHF
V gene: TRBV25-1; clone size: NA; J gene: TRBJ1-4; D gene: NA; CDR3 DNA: TGTGCCAGCAGTGAATATCCCCCTGGTGAAAAACTGTCTTTT; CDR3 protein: CASSEYPPGEKLSF
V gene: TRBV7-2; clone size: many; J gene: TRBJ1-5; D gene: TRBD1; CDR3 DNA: TGTGCCAGCAGCTTGGACAGGTATCAGCCCCAGCATTTT; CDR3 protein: CASSLDRYQPQHF
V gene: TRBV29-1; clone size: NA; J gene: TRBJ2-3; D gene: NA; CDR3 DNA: TGCAGCGTTCCGGGGCTCCAGTCATATTTT; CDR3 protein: CSVPGLQSYF
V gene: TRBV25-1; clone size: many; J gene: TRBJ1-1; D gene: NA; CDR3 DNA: TGTGCCAGCAGTGAACGGACACCGAACACTGAAGCTTTCTTT; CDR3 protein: CASSERTPNTEAFF
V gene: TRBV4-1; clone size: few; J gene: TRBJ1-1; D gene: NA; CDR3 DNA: TGCGCCAGCAGACCGGAGGGGGGCATGAACACTGAAGCTTTCTTT; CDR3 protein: CASRPEGGMNTEAFF
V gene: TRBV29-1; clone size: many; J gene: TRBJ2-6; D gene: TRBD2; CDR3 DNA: TGCAGCGTGGCGGGGGGACACCACTCTGGGGCCAACGTCCTGACTTTC; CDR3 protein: CSVAGGHHSGANVLTF
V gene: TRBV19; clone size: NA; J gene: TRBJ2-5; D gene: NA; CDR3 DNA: TGTGCCAGTAACGAAGGGGCCGGGACCCAGTACTTC; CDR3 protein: CASNEGAGTQYF
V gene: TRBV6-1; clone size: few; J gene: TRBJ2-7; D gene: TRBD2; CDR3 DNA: TGTGCCAGCAGTGAGTCCCCGGGACTAGCTTACGAGCAGTACTTC; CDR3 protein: CASSESPGLAYEQYF
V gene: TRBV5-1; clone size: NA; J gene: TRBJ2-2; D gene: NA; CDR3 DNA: TGCGCCAGCAGCTCCTTTTCCCTCTTTTCCGCCGGGGAGCTGTTTTTT; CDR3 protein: CASSSFSLFSAGELFF
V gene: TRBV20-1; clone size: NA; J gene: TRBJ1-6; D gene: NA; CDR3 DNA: TGCAGTGCGCCCCCGACAGGATACCGTTCCGGTGGACCCCTCCACTTT; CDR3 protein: CSAPPTGYRSGGPLHF
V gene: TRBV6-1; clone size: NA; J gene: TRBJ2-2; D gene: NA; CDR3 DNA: TGTGCCAGCAGTCCCTTCTCTAGTTACACCGGGGAGCTGTTTTTT; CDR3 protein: CASSPFSSYTGELFF
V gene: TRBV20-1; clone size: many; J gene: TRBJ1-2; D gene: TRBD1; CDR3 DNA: TGCAGTACCGGGACAGATGGCTACACCTTC; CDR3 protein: CSTGTDGYTF
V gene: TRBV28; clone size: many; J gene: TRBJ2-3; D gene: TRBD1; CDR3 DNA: TGTGCCAGCAGCCGGACAGGGGAGTGGGATACGCAGTATTTT; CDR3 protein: CASSRTGEWDTQYF